This is a list of T cell receptor beta chains from one sample in a study of blood T cell repertoires in COVID-19. Here immunoSEQ multiplex PCR was the method, and the copy in TCRdb shows in-frame clones only, minus some. This sample has around 700,000 clones; just under 90% occur once, and the top ten carry under 0.3%. Sequenced material: peripheral blood. All receptors come from a woman aged 18-30 years with acute or convalescent COVID-19. Each CDR3 is given with its conserved first and last residue. The order of the fields is V gene, clone size, J gene, D gene, CDR3 length, CDR3 DNA, CDR3 protein. The D gene is left open where the match is weak. Clone size is not always given. Where it is, it says once, few, many or a class for expanded clones.

>TRBV7-9|.|TRBJ1-2|TRBD1|12
TGTGCCAGCAGCCTCGACAGGGGTGGCTACACCTTC
CASSLDRGGYTF
>TRBV4-2|few|TRBJ1-1|TRBD1|15
TGTGCCAGCAGCCAAGATCTACAGGGGGACACTGAAGCTTTCTTT
CASSQDLQGDTEAFF
>TRBV7-3|.|TRBJ2-3|.|15
TGTGCCAGCAGCTTTCTAGCTGCCGGCACAGATACGCAGTATTTT
CASSFLAAGTDTQYF
>TRBV5-1|once|TRBJ2-6|TRBD1|17
TGCGCCAGCAGCATGGACAGGTTGAGCTCTGGGGCCAACGTCCTGACTTTC
CASSMDRLSSGANVLTF
>TRBV2|.|TRBJ1-4|.|12
TGTGCCAGCAGTGCGTACAGGGCGGAACTGTTTTTT
CASSAYRAELFF
>TRBV5-4|.|TRBJ2-7|.|14
TGTGCCAGCAGCCCCGTTGGACAGACCTACGAGCAGTACTTC
CASSPVGQTYEQYF
>TRBV29-1|.|TRBJ2-7|TRBD1|13
TGCAGCGTATCCGGGGACAGGTCTTACGAGCAGTACTTC
CSVSGDRSYEQYF
>TRBV6-5|.|TRBJ1-1|.|12
TGTGCCAGCAGTCCAGGGAACACTGAAGCTTTCTTT
CASSPGNTEAFF
>TRBV6-1|.|TRBJ2-1|.|13
TGTGCCAGCAGTGAAGCGGAGACGAATGAGCAGTTCTTC
CASSEAETNEQFF
>TRBV19|.|TRBJ2-3|TRBD2|15
TGTGCCAGTAGTACCTGGACTAGCGGGGGGGGTACGCAGTATTTT
CASSTWTSGGGTQYF
>TRBV21-1|.|TRBJ1-1|.|17
TGTGCCAGCAGCAATGGACAGGGGGCATCCCCCAACACTGAAGCTTTCTTT
CASSNGQGASPNTEAFF
>TRBV10-2|once|TRBJ1-2|.|13
TGCGCCAGCAGTGAGTCTCTGACTAAGGGCTACACCTTC
CASSESLTKGYTF
>TRBV29-1|.|TRBJ1-2|.|11
TGCAGCGTTGACAGGAACTATGGCTACACCTTC
CSVDRNYGYTF
>TRBV7-8|.|TRBJ2-7|TRBD2|15
TGTGCCAGCAGTCCAAGCGGGGGGGCGAACTACGAGCAGTACTTC
CASSPSGGANYEQYF
>TRBV5-1|.|TRBJ2-5|TRBD2|18
TGCGCCAGCAGCAAGCCCGGGACTAGCGGGGGGCATCAAGAGACCCAGTACTTC
CASSKPGTSGGHQETQYF
>TRBV5-6|.|TRBJ2-4|.|15
TGTGCCAGCAGCTCACAGGGAATAGCCAAAAACATTCAGTACTTC
CASSSQGIAKNIQYF
>TRBV5-6|.|TRBJ1-2|.|14
TGTGCCAGCAGCTTAGTAAGGGGTAACTATGGCTACACCTTC
CASSLVRGNYGYTF
>TRBV11-2|.|TRBJ2-3|.|16
TGTGCCAGCAGCTTAGATAGTATTGGGGCCACAGATACGCAGTATTTT
CASSLDSIGATDTQYF
>TRBV6-5|.|TRBJ2-6|TRBD2|15
TGTGCCAGCAGTTACGGGGGGGTTGGGGCCAACGTCCTGACTTTC
CASSYGGVGANVLTF
>TRBV7-9|once|TRBJ1-2|TRBD1|17
TGTGCCAGCAGCTCTAGCGCTCAGGGGGCTCTGAAGTTTGGCTACACCTTC
CASSSSAQGALKFGYTF
>TRBV9|.|TRBJ1-1|.|15
TGTGCCAGCAGCGTAGACGGCAGGTCAAATAATGAAGCTTTCTTT
CASSVDGRSNNEAFF
>TRBV6-4|.|TRBJ1-2|.|14
TGTGCCAGCCCTGGGAGGACCTCTGGGGTCGGCTACACCTTC
CASPGRTSGVGYTF